This T cell receptor beta chain was retrieved from a study of T cells after yellow fever vaccination (dated by TCRdb to the late 2010s). About the investigation overall: Memory subsets (EM, EMRA, CM and Tscm) were sorted on a BD FACS Aria III using CD3, CD45RA, CCR7 and CD95 staining. Blood was collected at multiple timepoints before and after primary and secondary immunization, and bulk PBMC replicates and cell subsets were isolated. Two healthy male donors, one aged 18 to 30 and one aged 30 to 40 years, were included in the cohort. Libraries from fractions with low cell numbers were prepared with the SMART-Seq v4 Ultra Low Input RNA kit. Memory subsets were sorted on days 0, 15 and 45 and at 18 months following primary vaccination, and on days 0, 15 and 45 following the 30-year booster. Bulk TCR alpha and beta repertoires were sequenced longitudinally to track T-cell clones before and after primary and booster YFV17D yellow fever vaccination.

The full study reports these points: The study included only a couple of donors, which limits how far the findings can be generalized. Because abundant contaminating clonotypes from the bulk population could be contained in FACS-sorted repertoires, computational filtering was required. Most clones expanded after primary vaccination were re-detected after the booster (approximately 95% of CD4 and 88% of CD8), suggesting broad memory maintenance. In the sorted memory subsets on day 0, nearly all of the vaccine-responding clonotypes fell below detection. A small share of clonotypes was detected in both CD4 and CD8 compartments, with the overlap likely arising from convergent recombination. The secondary T-cell response was found to be weaker but faster than the primary response, with a peak reached on day 5 rather than on day 15.

TCR cDNA was synthesized by 5'RACE template switching, through which a universal primer site and unique molecular identifiers were introduced. Priming of cDNA synthesis was performed from both the TCR alpha and TCR beta constant segments. Library amplification involved two PCR steps, and the second step added sample barcodes and sequencing adapters. Sequencing of the libraries was done on either Illumina HiSeq 2500 (2x100 bp) or NovaSeq (2x150 bp). The authors processed their data as follows. MIGEC handled demultiplexing of reads and collapsing into UMI consensus sequences, while MiXCR performed V(D)J alignment. Vaccine-responding clonotypes were defined with edgeR using replicate PBMC samples, requiring FDR below 0.01 and a log2 fold change above 5 up to day 15. Each bulk clonotype received a CD4 or CD8 identity based on whether the sequenced CD4 or CD8 repertoire contained that clonotype at higher abundance. To estimate how each clone was distributed across memory phenotypes, clonotype frequencies in memory subsets were weighted by FACS-sorted cell numbers. TCRdb reran the public reads through fastp at Q25 and MiXCR, keeping productive beta chains. Here each entry gathers all rows of one CDR3 protein and keeps the most common genes and DNA. Here the V and J calls rest on TCRdb's processing, not on the authors' analysis. The sample table shows about 22,000 distinct CDR3 sequences, and around 5% are seen once. 20% of the sample is in the top ten clones.

With regard to this clonotype: Within one base of it there is no much larger clone, and no base qualities were kept.

Sample treatment or condition, as interpreted from the label and publication: live attenuated yellow fever vaccine strain. PBMCs were isolated from peripheral blood using a standard Ficoll-Paque protocol. The RNeasy Micro Kit was used to extract RNA from sorted memory subsets. The source material was PBMCs, either bulk or a sorted T-cell subset (CD4+, CD8+, memory, or dextramer-sorted; not recorded which), sampled roughly 47 days after the first yellow fever vaccination. This clonotype was obtained from a man younger than 35 who received the YFV17D yellow fever vaccine.

The DNA sequence reads TGTGCCAGCAGACCGCAGGGAACGCGTGGCTACACCTTC. Its protein product is CASRPQGTRGYTF. The chain joins TRBV6-5 to TRBJ1-2, with a tentative D gene TRBD1 over 5 matching bases. CDR1 and CDR2 were assigned from the germline V gene as MNHEY and SVGAGI. V is shortened by 6 bases, J by 7 bases, and the region joining them spans 15 bases. Including the terminal cysteine and phenylalanine, the CDR3 comprises 13 residues. The only DNA kept is the CDR3, 39 bases in frame from the first base.